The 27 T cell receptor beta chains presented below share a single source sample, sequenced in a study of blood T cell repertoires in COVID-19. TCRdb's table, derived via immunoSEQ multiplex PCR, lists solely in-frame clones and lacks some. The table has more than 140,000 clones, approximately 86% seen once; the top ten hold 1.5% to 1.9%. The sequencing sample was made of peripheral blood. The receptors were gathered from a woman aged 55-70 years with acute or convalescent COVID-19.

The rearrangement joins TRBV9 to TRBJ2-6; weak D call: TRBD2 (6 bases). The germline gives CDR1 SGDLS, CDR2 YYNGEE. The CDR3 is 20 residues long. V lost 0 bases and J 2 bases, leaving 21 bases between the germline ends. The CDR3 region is CASSVAGQEGRKAGANVLTF. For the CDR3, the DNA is TGTGCCAGCAGCGTAGCGGGCCAGGAGGGGCGAAAGGCTGGGGCCAACGTCCTGACTTTC.

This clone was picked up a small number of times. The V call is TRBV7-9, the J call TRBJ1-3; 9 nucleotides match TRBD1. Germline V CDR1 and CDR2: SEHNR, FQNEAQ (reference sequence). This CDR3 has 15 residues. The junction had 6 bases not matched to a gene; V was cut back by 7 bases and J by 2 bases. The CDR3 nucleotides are TGTGCCAGCAAACCCACAGGGGGCACTGGAAACACCATATATTTT. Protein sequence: CASKPTGGTGNTIYF.

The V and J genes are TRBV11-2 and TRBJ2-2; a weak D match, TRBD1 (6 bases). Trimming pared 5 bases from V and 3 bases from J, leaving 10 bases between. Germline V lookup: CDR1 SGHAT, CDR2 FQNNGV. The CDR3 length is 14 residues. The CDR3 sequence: CASSRDIDTGELFF. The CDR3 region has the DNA TGTGCCAGCAGCCGGGACATAGACACCGGGGAGCTGTTTTTT.

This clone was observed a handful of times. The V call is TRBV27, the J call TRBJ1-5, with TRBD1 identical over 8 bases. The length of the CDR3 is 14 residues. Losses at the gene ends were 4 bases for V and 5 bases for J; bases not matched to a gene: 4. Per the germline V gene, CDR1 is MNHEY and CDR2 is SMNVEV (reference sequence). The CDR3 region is CASSSDRGYQPQHF. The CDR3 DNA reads TGTGCCAGCAGTTCCGACAGGGGTTATCAGCCCCAGCATTTT.

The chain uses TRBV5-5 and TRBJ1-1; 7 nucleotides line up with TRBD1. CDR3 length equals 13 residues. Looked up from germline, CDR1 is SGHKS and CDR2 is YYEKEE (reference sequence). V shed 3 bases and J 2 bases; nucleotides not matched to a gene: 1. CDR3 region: CASSYRGNTEAFF. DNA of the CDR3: TGTGCCAGCAGCTACAGGGGTAACACTGAAGCTTTCTTT.

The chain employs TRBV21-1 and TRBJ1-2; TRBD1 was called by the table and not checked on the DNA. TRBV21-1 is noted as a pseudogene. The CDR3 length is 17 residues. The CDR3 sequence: CASSSNFRTGESYGYTF. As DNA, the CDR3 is TGTGCCAGCAGCTCAAACTTCCGGACAGGGGAGTCCTATGGCTACACCTTC.

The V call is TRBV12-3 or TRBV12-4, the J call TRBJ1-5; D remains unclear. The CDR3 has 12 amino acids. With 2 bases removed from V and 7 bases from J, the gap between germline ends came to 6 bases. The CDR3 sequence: CASSLSGQPQHF. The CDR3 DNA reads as TGTGCCAGCAGTTTATCAGGACAGCCCCAGCATTTT.

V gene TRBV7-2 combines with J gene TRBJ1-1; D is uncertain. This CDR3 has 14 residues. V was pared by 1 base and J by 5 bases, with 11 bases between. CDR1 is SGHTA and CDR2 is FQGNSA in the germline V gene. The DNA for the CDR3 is TGTGCCAGCAGCTTAGTTTGGCGGGTTACTGAAGCTTTCTTT. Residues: CASSLVWRVTEAFF.

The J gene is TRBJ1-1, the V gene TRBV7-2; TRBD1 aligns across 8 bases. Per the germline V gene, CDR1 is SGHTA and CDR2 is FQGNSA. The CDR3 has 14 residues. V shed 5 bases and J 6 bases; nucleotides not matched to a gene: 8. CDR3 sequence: CASSPGQAKAEAFF. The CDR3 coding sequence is TGTGCCAGCAGCCCGGGACAGGCGAAAGCTGAAGCTTTCTTT.

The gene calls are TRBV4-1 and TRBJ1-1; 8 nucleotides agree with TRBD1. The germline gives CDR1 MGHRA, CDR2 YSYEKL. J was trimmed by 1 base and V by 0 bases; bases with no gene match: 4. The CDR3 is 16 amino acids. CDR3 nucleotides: TGCGCCAGCAGCCAAGATCACGGGACAGGGAACACTGAAGCTTTCTTT. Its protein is CASSQDHGTGNTEAFF.

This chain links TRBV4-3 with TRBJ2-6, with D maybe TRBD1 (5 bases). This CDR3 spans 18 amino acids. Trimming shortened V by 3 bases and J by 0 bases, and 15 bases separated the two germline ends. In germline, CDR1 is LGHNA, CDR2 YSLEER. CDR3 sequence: CASSQGSHRNSGANVLTF. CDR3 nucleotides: TGCGCCAGCAGCCAGGGCTCCCACAGGAACTCTGGGGCCAACGTCCTGACTTTC.

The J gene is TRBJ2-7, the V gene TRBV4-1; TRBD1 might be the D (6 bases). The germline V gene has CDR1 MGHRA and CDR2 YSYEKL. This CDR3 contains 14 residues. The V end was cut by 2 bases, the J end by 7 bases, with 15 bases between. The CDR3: CASSQRDTTGEQYF. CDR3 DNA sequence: TGCGCCAGCAGCCAACGGGACACCACGGGTGAGCAGTACTTC.

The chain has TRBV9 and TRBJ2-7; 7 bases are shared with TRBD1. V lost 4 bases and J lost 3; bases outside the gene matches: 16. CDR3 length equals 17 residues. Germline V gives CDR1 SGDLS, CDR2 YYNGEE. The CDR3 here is CASSLSGGGQPYYEQYF. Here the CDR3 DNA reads TGTGCCAGCAGCCTCTCAGGGGGTGGACAGCCCTACTACGAGCAGTACTTC.

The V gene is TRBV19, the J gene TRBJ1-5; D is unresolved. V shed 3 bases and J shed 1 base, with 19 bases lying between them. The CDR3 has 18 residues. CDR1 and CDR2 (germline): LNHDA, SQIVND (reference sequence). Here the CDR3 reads CASSMGGRTMVSNQPQHF. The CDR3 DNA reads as TGTGCCAGTAGTATGGGAGGGCGGACCATGGTGAGCAATCAGCCCCAGCATTTT.

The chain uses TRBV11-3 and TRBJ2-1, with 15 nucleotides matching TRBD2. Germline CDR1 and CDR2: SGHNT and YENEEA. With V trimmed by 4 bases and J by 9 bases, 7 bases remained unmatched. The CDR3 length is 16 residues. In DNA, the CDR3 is TGTGCCAGCAGCTCCTGGACTAGCGGGGGGGTGCGTGAGCAGTTCTTC. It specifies CASSSWTSGGVREQFF.

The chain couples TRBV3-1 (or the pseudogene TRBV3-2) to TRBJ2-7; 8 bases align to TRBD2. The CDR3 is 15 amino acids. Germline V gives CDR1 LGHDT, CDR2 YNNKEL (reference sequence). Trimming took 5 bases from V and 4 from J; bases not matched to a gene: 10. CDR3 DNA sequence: TGTGCCAGCAGCGCTGCTAGCGGGCCCGGGTACGAGCAGTACTTC. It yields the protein CASSAASGPGYEQYF.

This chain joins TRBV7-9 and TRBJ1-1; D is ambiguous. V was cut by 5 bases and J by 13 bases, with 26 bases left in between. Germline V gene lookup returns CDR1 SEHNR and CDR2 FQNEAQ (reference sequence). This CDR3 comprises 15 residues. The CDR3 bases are TGTGCCAGCAGCCCTATGAGAGGGAAGCAGTCGGAGGTTTTCTTT. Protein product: CASSPMRGKQSEVFF.

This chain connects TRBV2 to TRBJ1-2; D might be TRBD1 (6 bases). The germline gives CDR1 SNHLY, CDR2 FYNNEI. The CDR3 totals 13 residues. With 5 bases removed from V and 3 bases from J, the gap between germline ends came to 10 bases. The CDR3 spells CASSLQGYYGYTF. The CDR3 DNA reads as TGTGCCAGCAGTCTTCAGGGGTACTATGGCTACACCTTC.

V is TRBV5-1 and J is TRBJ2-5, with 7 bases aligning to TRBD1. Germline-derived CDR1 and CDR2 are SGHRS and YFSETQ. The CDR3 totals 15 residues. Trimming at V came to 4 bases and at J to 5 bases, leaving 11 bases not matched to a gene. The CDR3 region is CASSPGQLRIETQYF. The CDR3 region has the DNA TGCGCCAGCAGCCCGGGACAGTTAAGGATCGAGACCCAGTACTTC.

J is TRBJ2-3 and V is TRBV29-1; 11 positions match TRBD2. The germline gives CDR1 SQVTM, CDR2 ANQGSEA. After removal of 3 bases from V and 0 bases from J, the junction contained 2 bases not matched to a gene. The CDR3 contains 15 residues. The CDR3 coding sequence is TGCAGCGTTGAGACTAGCGGGGATAGCACAGATACGCAGTATTTT. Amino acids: CSVETSGDSTDTQYF.

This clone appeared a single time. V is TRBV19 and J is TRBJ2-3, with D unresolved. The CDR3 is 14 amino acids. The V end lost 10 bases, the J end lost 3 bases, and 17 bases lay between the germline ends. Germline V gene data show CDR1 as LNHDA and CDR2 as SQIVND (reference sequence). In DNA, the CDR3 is TGTGCCACCCGCGTTGAGTGGGCGACAGATACGCAGTATTTT. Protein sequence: CATRVEWATDTQYF.

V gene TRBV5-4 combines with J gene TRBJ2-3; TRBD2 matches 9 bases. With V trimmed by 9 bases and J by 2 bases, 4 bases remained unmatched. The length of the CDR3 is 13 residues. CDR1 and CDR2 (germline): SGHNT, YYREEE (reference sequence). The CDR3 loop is CATTSGPTDTQYF. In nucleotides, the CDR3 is TGTGCCACGACTAGCGGCCCCACAGATACGCAGTATTTT.

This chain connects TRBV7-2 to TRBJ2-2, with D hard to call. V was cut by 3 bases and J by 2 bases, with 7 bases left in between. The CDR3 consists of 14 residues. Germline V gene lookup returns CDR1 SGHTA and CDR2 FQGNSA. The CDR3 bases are TGTGCCAGCAGCTTCAGGCTAAACACCGGGGAGCTGTTTTTT. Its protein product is CASSFRLNTGELFF.

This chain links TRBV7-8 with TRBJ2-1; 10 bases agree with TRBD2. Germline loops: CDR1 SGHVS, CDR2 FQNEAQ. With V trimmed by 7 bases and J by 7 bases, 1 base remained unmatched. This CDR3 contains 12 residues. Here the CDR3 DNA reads TGTGCCAGCAATAGCGGGGGGAATGAGCAGTTCTTC. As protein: CASNSGGNEQFF.

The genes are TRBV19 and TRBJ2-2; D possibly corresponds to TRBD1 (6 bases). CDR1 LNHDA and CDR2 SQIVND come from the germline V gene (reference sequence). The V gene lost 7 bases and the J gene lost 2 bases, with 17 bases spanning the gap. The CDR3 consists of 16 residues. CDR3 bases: TGTGCCAGTACCCCCCACGGGGACACTAACACCGGGGAGCTGTTTTTT. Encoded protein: CASTPHGDTNTGELFF. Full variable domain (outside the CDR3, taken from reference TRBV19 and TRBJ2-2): DGGITQSPKYLFRKEGQNVTLSCEQNLNHDAMYWYRQDPGQGLRLIYYSQIVNDFQKGDIAEGYSVSREKKESFPLTVTSAQKNPTAFYLCASTPHGDTNTGELFFGEGSRLTVL.

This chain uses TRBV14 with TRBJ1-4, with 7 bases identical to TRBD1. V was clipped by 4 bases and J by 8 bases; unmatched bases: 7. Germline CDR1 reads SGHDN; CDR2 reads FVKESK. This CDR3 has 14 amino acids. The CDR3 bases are TGTGCCAGCAGCCCACGGACAGGAGGCGAAAAACTGTTTTTT. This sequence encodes CASSPRTGGEKLFF.

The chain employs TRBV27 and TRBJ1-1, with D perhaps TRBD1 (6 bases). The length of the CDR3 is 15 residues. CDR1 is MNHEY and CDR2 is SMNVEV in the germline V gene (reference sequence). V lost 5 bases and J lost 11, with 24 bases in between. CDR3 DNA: TGTGCCAGCAGTCCGTTGGGGGCAGCCATCTTTCGGGCTTTCTTT. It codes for CASSPLGAAIFRAFF.